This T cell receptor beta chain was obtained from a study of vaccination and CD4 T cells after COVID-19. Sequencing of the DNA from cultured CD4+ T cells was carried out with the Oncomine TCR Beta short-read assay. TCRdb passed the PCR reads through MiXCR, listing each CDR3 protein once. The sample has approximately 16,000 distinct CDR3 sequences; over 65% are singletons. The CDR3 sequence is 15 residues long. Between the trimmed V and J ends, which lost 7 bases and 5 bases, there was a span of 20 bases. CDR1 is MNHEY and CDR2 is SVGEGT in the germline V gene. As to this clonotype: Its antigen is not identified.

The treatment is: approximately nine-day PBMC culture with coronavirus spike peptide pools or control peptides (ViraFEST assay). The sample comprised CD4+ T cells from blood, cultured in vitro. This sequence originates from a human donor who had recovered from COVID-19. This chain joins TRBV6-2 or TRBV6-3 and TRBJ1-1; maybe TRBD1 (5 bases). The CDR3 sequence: CASTAGVGERTEAFF. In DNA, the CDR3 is TGTGCCAGCACCGCGGGAGTAGGGGAAAGAACTGAAGCTTTCTTT.